This T cell receptor (beta chain) stems from a study of cytomegalovirus exposure and HLA in healthy donors. About the study: Around 180 million T cells yielded under 130 million unique TCR beta sequences in earlier analysis. Study results and caveats: By HLA locus, TCR association rates varied in a later analysis, with DRB1 showing the most and HLA-C the fewest.

Primers included in the PCR were 60 Vbeta and 13 Jbeta primers. Sequencing used immunoSEQ multiplex PCR; TCRdb keeps in-frame clones, though not all of them. The table includes 150,000 or so clones, about 80% detected once. The CDR3 extends over 17 amino acids. The germline gives CDR1 MGHRA, CDR2 YSYEKL. Losses at the gene ends were 1 base for V and 2 bases for J; bases not matched to a gene: 7. Remarks on this clone: Its specificity is unknown.

Input material: PBMCs. The gene calls are TRBV4-1 and TRBJ1-5; 8 bases align to TRBD1. The TCR was taken from a male donor in good health and CMV-seronegative. The CDR3 here is CASSQGPGGEGNQPQHF. The CDR3 DNA sequence: TGCGCCAGCAGCCAAGGCCCAGGGGGCGAAGGCAATCAGCCCCAGCATTTT.